This T cell receptor (beta chain) was identified during a study of control samples from healthy donors and cancer patients. In its sample, this clone was seen a few times. The V gene's germline CDR1 is SQVTM and CDR2 ANQGSEA. The CDR3 sequence is 16 residues long. J was trimmed by 7 bases and V by 3 bases; bases with no gene match: 14. Using immunoSEQ multiplex PCR, the repertoire was profiled, and TCRdb retains in-frame clones only, with some absent. Among about 130,000 clones listed, 89% were seen once. Sequenced sample: PBMCs. The clonotype originates from a man aged 45 to 65 with head and neck cancer. The V gene is TRBV29-1, the J gene TRBJ2-1; 8 bases are shared with TRBD1. The DNA for the CDR3 is TGCAGCGTTGATGGATTGTCGGACAGGGATCTGAATGAGCAGTTCTTC. This translates into CSVDGLSDRDLNEQFF.